This T cell receptor beta chain was sequenced for a study of T cell repertoires in ileal Crohn's disease. The study, taken as a whole, reports: Postoperative endoscopy occurred within one year, median 6.9 months.

This clone was counted only a few times. Its specificity is unknown. The V gene's germline CDR1 is LGHNA and CDR2 YSLEER. This CDR3 is 18 amino acids long. The V gene end was trimmed by 4 bases and the J gene end by 7 bases; junction bases not matched to a gene: 14. Stated time point: neoterminal ileum biopsy at postoperative endoscopy, about 6 months after surgery. Assay: immunoSEQ multiplex PCR; the TCRdb copy retains only in-frame clones and omits some. The sample contains around 7,000 clones, approximately 77% of which appear only once. Source material: ileal tissue. The chain recombines TRBV4-3 with TRBJ2-7, with 15 bases aligning to TRBD2. The receptor was isolated from an adult with Crohn's disease. The CDR3 DNA reads as TGCGCCAGCAGCCGCGGGACTCCAGGACTAGCGGGAGGGGATGAGCAGTACTTC. It yields the protein CASSRGTPGLAGGDEQYF.